The clone carrying this T cell receptor beta chain turned up a few times. Antigen: not known. The data originate from a study of cytomegalovirus exposure and HLA in healthy donors. General observations from the study: What a later analysis reportedly showed was that an Asian-associated ancestry cluster had fewer N-insertions than the approximately 700-donor mean.

With 60 Vbeta and 13 Jbeta primers, the PCR was carried out. In the original analysis: Later reanalysis found tens of millions of unique TCR beta chains, some 10 million of them shared. Method: immunoSEQ multiplex PCR; TCRdb's copy keeps in-frame clones and lacks some. The V and J calls and clone size were taken over from that table, and D and trimming were inferred from the DNA. The table has about 200,000 clones, 65% to 85% seen once; the top ten hold roughly 0.1%. Per germline, CDR1 SGHAT and CDR2 FQNNGV. V shed 0 bases and J shed 4 bases, with 11 bases lying between them. This CDR3 has 15 residues.

Sequenced material: PBMCs. The origin of this receptor is a boy aged 2 to 10 in good health and CMV-seronegative. The genes are TRBV11-2 and TRBJ2-3, with D unclear. In DNA form, the CDR3 reads TGTGCCAGCAGCTTAGAGTCCGTCCCCCCAGATACGCAGTATTTT. Translated: CASSLESVPPDTQYF.